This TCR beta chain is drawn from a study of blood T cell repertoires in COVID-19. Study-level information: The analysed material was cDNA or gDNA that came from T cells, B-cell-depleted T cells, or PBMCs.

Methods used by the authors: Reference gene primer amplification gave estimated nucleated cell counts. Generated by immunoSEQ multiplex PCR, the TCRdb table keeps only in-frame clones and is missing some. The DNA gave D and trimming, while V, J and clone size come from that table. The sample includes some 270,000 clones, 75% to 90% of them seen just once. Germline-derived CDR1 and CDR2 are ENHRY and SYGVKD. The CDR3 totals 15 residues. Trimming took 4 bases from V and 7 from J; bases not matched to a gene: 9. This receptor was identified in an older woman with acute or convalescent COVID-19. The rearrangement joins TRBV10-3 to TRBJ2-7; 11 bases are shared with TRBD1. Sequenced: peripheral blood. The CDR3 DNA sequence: TGTGCCATCAGTGTCTCTTCGGGACAGGGGGTGGAGCAGTACTTC. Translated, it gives CAISVSSGQGVEQYF.